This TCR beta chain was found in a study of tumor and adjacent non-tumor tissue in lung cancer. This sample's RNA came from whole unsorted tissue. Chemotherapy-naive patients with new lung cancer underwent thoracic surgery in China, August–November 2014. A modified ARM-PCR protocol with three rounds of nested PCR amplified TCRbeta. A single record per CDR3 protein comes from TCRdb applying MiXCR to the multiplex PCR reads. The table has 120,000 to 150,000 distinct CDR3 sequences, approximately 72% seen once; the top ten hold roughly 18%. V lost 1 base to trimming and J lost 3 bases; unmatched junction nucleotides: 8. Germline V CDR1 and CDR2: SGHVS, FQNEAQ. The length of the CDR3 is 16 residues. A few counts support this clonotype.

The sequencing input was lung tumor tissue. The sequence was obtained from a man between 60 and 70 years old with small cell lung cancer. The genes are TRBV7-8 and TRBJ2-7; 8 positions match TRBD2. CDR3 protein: CASSLVGSGTVYEQYF. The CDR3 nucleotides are TGTGCCAGCAGCTTAGTCGGTAGCGGGACGGTCTACGAGCAGTACTTC.